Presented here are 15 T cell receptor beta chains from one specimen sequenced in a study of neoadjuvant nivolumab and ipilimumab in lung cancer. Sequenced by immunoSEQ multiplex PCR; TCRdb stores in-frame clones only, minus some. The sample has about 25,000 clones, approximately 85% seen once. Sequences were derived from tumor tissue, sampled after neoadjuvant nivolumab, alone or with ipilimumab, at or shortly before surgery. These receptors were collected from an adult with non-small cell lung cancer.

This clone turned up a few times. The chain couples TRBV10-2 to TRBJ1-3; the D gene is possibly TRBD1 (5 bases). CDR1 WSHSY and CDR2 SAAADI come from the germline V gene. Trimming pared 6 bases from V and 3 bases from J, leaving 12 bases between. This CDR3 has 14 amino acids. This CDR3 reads CASRTGTDGNTIYF. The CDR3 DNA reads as TGCGCCAGCAGGACCGGGACGGATGGAAACACCATATATTTT.

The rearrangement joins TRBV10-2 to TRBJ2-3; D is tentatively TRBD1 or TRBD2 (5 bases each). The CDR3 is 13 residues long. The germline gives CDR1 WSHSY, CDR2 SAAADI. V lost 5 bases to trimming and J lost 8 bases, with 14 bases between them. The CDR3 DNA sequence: TGCGCCAGCAGTTCAGAGAGTGGGACTACGCAGTATTTT. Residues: CASSSESGTTQYF.

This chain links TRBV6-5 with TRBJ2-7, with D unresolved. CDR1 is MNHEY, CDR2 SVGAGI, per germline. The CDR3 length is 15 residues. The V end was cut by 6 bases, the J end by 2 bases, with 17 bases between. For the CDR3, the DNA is TGTGCCAGCAGGTACCGGGCCGTAATGACCTACGAGCAGTACTTC. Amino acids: CASRYRAVMTYEQYF.

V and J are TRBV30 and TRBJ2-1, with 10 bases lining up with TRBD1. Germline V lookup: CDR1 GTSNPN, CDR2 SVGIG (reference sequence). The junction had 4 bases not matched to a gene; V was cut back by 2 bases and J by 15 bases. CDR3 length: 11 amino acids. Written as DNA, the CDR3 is TGTGCCTGGAGTCGAGACAGGGGGCTGTTCTTC. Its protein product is CAWSRDRGLFF. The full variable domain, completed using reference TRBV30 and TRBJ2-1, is SQTIHQWPATLVQPVGSPLSLECTVEGTSNPNLYWYRQAAGRGLQLLFYSVGIGQISSEVPQNLSASRPQDRQFILSSKKLLLSDSGFYLCAWSRDRGLFFGPGTRLTVL.

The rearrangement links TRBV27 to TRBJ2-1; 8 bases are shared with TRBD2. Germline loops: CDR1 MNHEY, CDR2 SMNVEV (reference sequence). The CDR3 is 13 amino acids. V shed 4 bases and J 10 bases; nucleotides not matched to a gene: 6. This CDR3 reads CASSSGLALEQFF. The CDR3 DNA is TGTGCCAGCAGTTCAGGACTAGCATTAGAGCAGTTCTTC.

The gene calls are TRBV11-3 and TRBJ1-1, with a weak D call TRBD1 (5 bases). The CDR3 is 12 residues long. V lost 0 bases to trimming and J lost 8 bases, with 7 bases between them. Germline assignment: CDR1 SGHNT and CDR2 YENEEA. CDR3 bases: TGTGCCAGCAGCTTAGAAGGGGAGGAAGCTTTCTTT. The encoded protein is CASSLEGEEAFF.

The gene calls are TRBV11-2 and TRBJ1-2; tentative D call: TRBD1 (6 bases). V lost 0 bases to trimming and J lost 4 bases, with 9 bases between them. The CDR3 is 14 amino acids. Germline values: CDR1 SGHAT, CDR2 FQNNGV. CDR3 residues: CASSLEGGGYGYTF. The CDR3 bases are TGTGCCAGCAGCTTAGAAGGGGGGGGCTATGGCTACACCTTC. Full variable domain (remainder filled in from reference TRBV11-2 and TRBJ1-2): EAGVAQSPRYKIIEKRQSVAFWCNPISGHATLYWYQQILGQGPKLLIQFQNNGVVDDSQLPKDRFSAERLKGVDSTLKIQPAKLEDSAVYLCASSLEGGGYGYTFGSGTRLTVV.

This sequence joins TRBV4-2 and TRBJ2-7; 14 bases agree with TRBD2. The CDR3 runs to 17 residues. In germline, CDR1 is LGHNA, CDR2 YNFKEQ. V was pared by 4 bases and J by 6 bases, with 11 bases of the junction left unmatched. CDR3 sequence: CASSPGRAGTSGGEQYF. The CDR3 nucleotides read TGTGCCAGCAGCCCAGGCCGCGCCGGGACTAGCGGGGGCGAGCAGTACTTC.

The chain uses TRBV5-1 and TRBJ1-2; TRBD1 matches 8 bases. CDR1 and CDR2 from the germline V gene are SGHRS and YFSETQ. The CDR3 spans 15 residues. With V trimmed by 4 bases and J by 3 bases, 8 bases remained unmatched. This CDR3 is CASSLAGTGHYGYTF. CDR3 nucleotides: TGCGCCAGCAGCCTTGCCGGGACAGGCCACTATGGCTACACCTTC.

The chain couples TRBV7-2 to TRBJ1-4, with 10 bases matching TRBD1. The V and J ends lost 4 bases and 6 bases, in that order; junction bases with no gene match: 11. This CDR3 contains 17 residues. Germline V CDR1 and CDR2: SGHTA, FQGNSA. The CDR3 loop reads CASSWDRGGDMDEKLFF. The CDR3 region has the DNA TGTGCCAGCAGCTGGGACAGGGGAGGGGATATGGATGAAAAACTGTTTTTT.

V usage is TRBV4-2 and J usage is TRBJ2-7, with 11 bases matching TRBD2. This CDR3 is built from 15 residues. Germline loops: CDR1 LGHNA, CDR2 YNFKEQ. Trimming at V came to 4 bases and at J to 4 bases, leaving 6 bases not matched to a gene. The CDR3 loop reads CASSLETSGNYEQYF. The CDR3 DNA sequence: TGTGCCAGCAGCCTCGAGACTAGCGGGAATTACGAGCAGTACTTC.

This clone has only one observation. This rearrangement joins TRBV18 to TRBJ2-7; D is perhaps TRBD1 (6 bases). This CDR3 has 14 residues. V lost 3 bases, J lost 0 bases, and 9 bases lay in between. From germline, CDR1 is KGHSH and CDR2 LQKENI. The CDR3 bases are TGTGCCAGCTCACCTGACAGGTCCTCCTACGAGCAGTACTTC. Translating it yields CASSPDRSSYEQYF.

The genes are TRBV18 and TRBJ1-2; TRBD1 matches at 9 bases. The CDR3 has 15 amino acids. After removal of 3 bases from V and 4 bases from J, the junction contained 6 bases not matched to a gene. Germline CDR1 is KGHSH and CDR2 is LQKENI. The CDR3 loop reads CASSPGTGRAYGYTF. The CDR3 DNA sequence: TGTGCCAGCTCACCTGGGACAGGGAGGGCCTATGGCTACACCTTC. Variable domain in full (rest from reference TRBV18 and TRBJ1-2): NAGVMQNPRHLVRRRGQEARLRCSPMKGHSHVYWYRQLPEEGLKFMVYLQKENIIDESGMPKERFSAEFPKEGPSILRIQQVVRGDSAAYFCASSPGTGRAYGYTFGSGTRLTVV.

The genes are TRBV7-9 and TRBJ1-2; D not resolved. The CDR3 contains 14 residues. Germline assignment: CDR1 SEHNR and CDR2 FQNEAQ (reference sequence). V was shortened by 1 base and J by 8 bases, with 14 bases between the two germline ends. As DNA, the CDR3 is TGTGCCAGCAGCTTAGTCCCTTCCAGTCGGGGCTACACCTTC. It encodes CASSLVPSSRGYTF. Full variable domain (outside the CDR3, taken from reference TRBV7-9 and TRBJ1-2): DTGVSQNPRHKITKRGQNVTFRCDPISEHNRLYWYRQTLGQGPEFLTYFQNEAQLEKSRLLSDRFSAERPKGSFSTLEIQRTEQGDSAMYLCASSLVPSSRGYTFGSGTRLTVV.

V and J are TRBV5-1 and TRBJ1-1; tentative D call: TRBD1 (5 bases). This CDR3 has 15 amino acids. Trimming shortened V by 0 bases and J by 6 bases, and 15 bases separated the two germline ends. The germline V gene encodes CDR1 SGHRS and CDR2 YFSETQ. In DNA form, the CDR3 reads TGCGCCAGCAGCTTGGCCCTTCGCAGGGAGTCTGAAGCTTTCTTT. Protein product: CASSLALRRESEAFF.